Presented here are 22 T cell receptor beta chains from one specimen sequenced in a study of cytomegalovirus exposure and HLA in healthy donors. PCR employed 60 Vbeta and 13 Jbeta primers. This table comes from immunoSEQ multiplex PCR, and its TCRdb copy is limited to in-frame clones, with some not included. The table records 150,000 to 200,000 clones, 60% to 80% of them present only once. Sequenced material: PBMCs. Receptor source: a man between 40 and 49 years old in good health and CMV-seronegative.

This chain joins TRBV19 and TRBJ1-2; tentatively, D is TRBD1 (6 bases). This CDR3 comprises 15 residues. CDR1 and CDR2 (germline): LNHDA, SQIVND (reference sequence). The ends were cut back, 10 bases at V and 2 bases at J, with 20 bases in the middle. CDR3: CATRPGGGPNYGYTF. The CDR3 DNA is TGTGCCACCCGACCCGGGGGGGGGCCCAACTATGGCTACACCTTC.

The CDR3 region is CATSRGEGRQPQHF. CDR3 nucleotide sequence: TGTGCCACCAGCAGAGGGGAAGGGAGACAGCCCCAGCATTTT. The chain links TRBV15 to TRBJ1-5; D is uncertain. Germline V gene data show CDR1 as LNHNV and CDR2 as YYDKDF (reference sequence). Trimming took off 1 base at V and 7 bases at J, with 11 bases between the two ends. The CDR3 runs 14 residues.

The rearrangement links TRBV9 to TRBJ2-3; 11 bases are shared with TRBD2. Germline V CDR1 and CDR2: SGDLS, YYNGEE. V dropped 4 bases and J dropped 0; count of bases not matched to a gene: 4. The CDR3 is 16 amino acids. In nucleotides, the CDR3 is TGTGCCAGCAGCTCTCGACTAGCGGGGAGCACAGATACGCAGTATTTT. The encoded protein is CASSSRLAGSTDTQYF.

CDR3 sequence: CAISPGLAGGITGELFF. The CDR3 bases are TGTGCCATCAGTCCGGGACTAGCGGGAGGAATCACCGGGGAGCTGTTTTTT. V and J are TRBV10-3 and TRBJ2-2; 15 bases line up with TRBD2. Germline V lookup: CDR1 ENHRY, CDR2 SYGVKD. The CDR3 sequence is 17 residues long. V gave up 5 bases and J gave up 4 bases; unmatched junction bases: 5.

The V and J genes are TRBV29-1 and TRBJ1-2; D not certain. This CDR3 spans 13 amino acids. Germline CDR1 reads SQVTM; CDR2 reads ANQGSEA. V gave up 4 bases and J gave up 3 bases, with 12 bases separating them. For the CDR3, the DNA is TGCAGCGTTGCAGCAGACTGGGACTATGGCTACACCTTC. Its protein product is CSVAADWDYGYTF.

This rearrangement joins TRBV18 to TRBJ2-1; D is perhaps TRBD1 (6 bases). The V end was cut by 1 base, the J end by 8 bases, with 15 bases between. The germline V gene has CDR1 KGHSH and CDR2 LQKENI. The CDR3 loop spans 15 amino acids. In DNA, the CDR3 is TGTGCCAGCTCACCACAGCAGGGGACGTTGGATGAGCAGTTCTTC. Protein sequence: CASSPQQGTLDEQFF.

The chain has TRBV15 and TRBJ2-4; no clear D gene. This CDR3 region has 15 residues. V was cut by 1 base and J by 0 bases, with 7 bases left in between. CDR1 LNHNV and CDR2 YYDKDF come from the germline V gene (reference sequence). For the CDR3, the DNA is TGTGCCACCAGCAGAGGCAGACTAGCCAAAAACATTCAGTACTTC. Translated, it gives CATSRGRLAKNIQYF.

This sequence joins TRBV11-2 and TRBJ2-7, with no clear D. CDR3 length equals 14 residues. Germline V gene data show CDR1 as SGHAT and CDR2 as FQNNGV. Trimming removed 1 base at V and 2 bases at J, with 9 bases between. CDR3 DNA sequence: TGTGCCAGCAGCTTAGTCGCAGATGCCTACGAGCAGTACTTC. Encoded protein: CASSLVADAYEQYF.

This chain links TRBV5-1 with TRBJ2-2; D is ambiguous. The V gene's germline CDR1 is SGHRS and CDR2 YFSETQ. V lost 2 bases to trimming and J lost 0 bases, with 14 bases between them. The CDR3 length is 17 residues. The CDR3 bases are TGCGCCAGCAGCTTCGCAGCAGGCATCTCGAACACCGGGGAGCTGTTTTTT. Encoded protein: CASSFAAGISNTGELFF.

V and J are TRBV13 and TRBJ2-7, with TRBD1 matching over 12 bases. The ends lost 3 bases at V and 6 bases at J; junction bases unmatched: 3. The CDR3 length is 14 residues. The germline V gene encodes CDR1 PRHDT and CDR2 FYEKMQ (reference sequence). CDR3 DNA: TGTGCCAGCAGCTTGGGACAGGGGGCGGGCGAGCAGTACTTC. Its protein is CASSLGQGAGEQYF.

The chain couples TRBV5-6 to TRBJ1-4; D uncertain. V lost 0 bases to trimming and J lost 0 bases, with 6 bases between them. CDR3 length equals 15 residues. The germline gives CDR1 SGHDT, CDR2 YYEEEE. CDR3 DNA: TGTGCCAGCAGCTTGGGGGCCGCAACTAATGAAAAACTGTTTTTT. This codes for CASSLGAATNEKLFF.

The genes are TRBV18 and TRBJ2-3; 8 bases are a match to TRBD2. The CDR3 spans 15 residues. V lost 1 base, J lost 2 bases, and 2 bases stayed unmatched. Per germline, CDR1 KGHSH and CDR2 LQKENI. For the CDR3, the DNA is TGTGCCAGCTCACCACTAGCGGGATCCACAGATACGCAGTATTTT. This codes for CASSPLAGSTDTQYF.

The rearrangement links TRBV14 to TRBJ2-2; 8 bases are a match to TRBD1. The CDR3 spans 17 residues. Germline V gives CDR1 SGHDN, CDR2 FVKESK. The V segment lost 2 bases and the J segment 8 bases; nucleotides outside the gene matches: 13. CDR3: CASSQTLTGENWGELFF. CDR3 DNA: TGTGCCAGCAGCCAAACCCTGACAGGGGAGAACTGGGGGGAGCTGTTTTTT. Filled out from reference TRBV14 and TRBJ2-2, the complete variable domain reads EAGVTQFPSHSVIEKGQTVTLRCDPISGHDNLYWYRRVMGKEIKFLLHFVKESKQDESGMPNNRFLAERTGGTYSTLKVQPAELEDSGVYFCASSQTLTGENWGELFFGEGSRLTVL.

CDR3 bases: TGTGCCAGCAGTGTGCCGGGACTAGCGGGGGAGACCCAGTACTTC. Translated, it gives CASSVPGLAGETQYF. The chain combines TRBV28 with TRBJ2-5, with TRBD2 matching 13 bases. The CDR3 spans 15 residues. The ends lost 5 bases at V and 5 bases at J; junction bases unmatched: 5. From germline, CDR1 is MDHEN and CDR2 SYDVKM. Full variable domain (rest looked up from reference TRBV28 and TRBJ2-5): DVKVTQSSRYLVKRTGEKVFLECVQDMDHENMFWYRQDPGLGLRLIYFSYDVKMKEKGDIPEGYSVSREKKERFSLILESASTNQTSMYLCASSVPGLAGETQYFGPGTRLLVL.

This chain links TRBV20-1 with TRBJ2-7, with D perhaps TRBD2 (6 bases). CDR3 length equals 11 residues. Trimming took 7 bases from V and 5 from J, leaving 12 bases between them. Germline CDR1 and CDR2: DFQATT and SNEGSKA (reference sequence). CDR3 sequence (DNA): TGCAGTGTGGGTGGGGGGAACGAGCAGTACTTC. It encodes CSVGGGNEQYF.

The chain carries TRBV4-2 and TRBJ2-1; 10 positions match TRBD2. The CDR3 extends over 16 amino acids. CDR1 is LGHNA, CDR2 YNFKEQ, per germline. With 1 base clipped from V and 0 bases from J, the junction kept 0 bases outside the gene matches. The CDR3 reads CASSQGLAGSYNEQFF. CDR3 bases: TGTGCCAGCAGCCAAGGACTAGCGGGCTCCTACAATGAGCAGTTCTTC.

The chain has TRBV30 and TRBJ2-1; 12 nucleotides match TRBD2. The ends lost 8 bases at V and 2 bases at J; junction bases unmatched: 7. The CDR3 loop spans 15 amino acids. Germline V gene lookup returns CDR1 GTSNPN and CDR2 SVGIG (reference sequence). The CDR3 coding sequence is TGTGCCGGGACTAGCGGGCGACGGGCCTACAATGAGCAGTTCTTC. It is translated as CAGTSGRRAYNEQFF. The full variable domain, rest sourced from reference TRBV30 and TRBJ2-1, is SQTIHQWPATLVQPVGSPLSLECTVEGTSNPNLYWYRQAAGRGLQLLFYSVGIGQISSEVPQNLSASRPQDRQFILSSKKLLLSDSGFYLCAGTSGRRAYNEQFFGPGTRLTVL.

The genes are TRBV7-2 and TRBJ2-2, with D possibly matching TRBD1 (6 bases). V was trimmed by 3 bases and J by 0 bases, leaving 11 bases between them. The length of the CDR3 is 16 residues. Germline V gene sequence: CDR1 SGHTA, CDR2 FQGNSA. The CDR3 sequence: CASSLTGTTNTGELFF. CDR3 coding DNA: TGTGCCAGCAGCTTGACCGGGACAACGAACACCGGGGAGCTGTTTTTT.

This rearrangement joins TRBV25-1 to TRBJ2-1; 11 bases are shared with TRBD2. The ends lost 2 bases at V and 4 bases at J; junction bases unmatched: 4. Germline V lookup: CDR1 MGHDK, CDR2 SYGVNS. The CDR3 length is 16 residues. CDR3 DNA: TGTGCCAGCAGTGAAAGACTAGCGGGGAGATACAATGAGCAGTTCTTC. This translates into CASSERLAGRYNEQFF.

This clone has only a few counts. The chain uses TRBV9 and TRBJ2-7, with 9 bases matching TRBD2. The CDR3 has 15 amino acids. CDR1 SGDLS and CDR2 YYNGEE come from the germline V gene. V was pared by 0 bases and J by 3 bases, with 4 bases of the junction left unmatched. DNA of the CDR3: TGTGCCAGCAGCGTAGCTGCGGGAGGGATCTACGAGCAGTACTTC. It yields the protein CASSVAAGGIYEQYF.

This rearrangement joins TRBV9 to TRBJ1-2; possible D gene TRBD1, 6 bases. From germline, CDR1 is SGDLS and CDR2 YYNGEE. The V end lost 0 bases, the J end lost 0 bases, and 9 bases lay between the germline ends. The CDR3 has 15 amino acids. The CDR3 region has the DNA TGTGCCAGCAGCGTAGGGGGGCTATCTAACTATGGCTACACCTTC. It encodes CASSVGGLSNYGYTF. Variable domain in full (rest from reference TRBV9 and TRBJ1-2): DSGVTQTPKHLITATGQRVTLRCSPRSGDLSVYWYQQSLDQGLQFLIQYYNGEERAKGNILERFSAQQFPDLHSELNLSSLELGDSALYFCASSVGGLSNYGYTFGSGTRLTVV.

The V and J genes are TRBV27 and TRBJ2-3, with 9 bases aligning to TRBD1. The junction had 14 bases not matched to a gene; V was cut back by 5 bases and J by 2 bases. CDR1 is MNHEY and CDR2 is SMNVEV in the germline V gene (reference sequence). The CDR3 spans 18 residues. The CDR3 loop is CASSLTAPGTGYTDTQYF. CDR3 nucleotide sequence: TGTGCCAGCAGTCTCACGGCCCCCGGGACAGGGTACACAGATACGCAGTATTTT.